The entry below describes one T cell receptor beta chain. CD45RO-negative cells were positively selected for CCR7, leaving out terminally differentiated effector memory CD45RA+ cells. CDR3 size: 14 residues. The germline V gene encodes CDR1 MDHEN and CDR2 SYDVKM. Trimming cost V 7 bases and J 5 bases, with 17 bases left between them. This entry comes from a study of shared clonotypes between healthy human individuals. Sorted-subset replicate PCRs used 200 ng of genomic DNA. This amount corresponded to about 30,000 T cell genomes. The data were produced by immunoSEQ multiplex PCR, yet TCRdb's version contains in-frame clones alone and is incomplete. The data hold roughly 1,800,000 clones, with less than 95% observed a single time.

The sequenced sample was naive CD8+ T cells sorted from blood. The sequence came from a man aged 18 to 35 in good health. The chain is built from TRBV28 and TRBJ1-1; a weak D match, TRBD1 (6 bases). As DNA, the CDR3 is TGTGCCAGCAAAAAAACGGGGGGGCGGACTGAAGCTTTCTTT. Its protein product is CASKKTGGRTEAFF.